This T cell receptor beta chain was recovered during a study of PD-1 blockade in classical Hodgkin lymphoma. Study context: Patients were dosed intravenously with nivolumab at 3 mg/kg every 2 weeks.

Relapse after autologous stem cell transplantation occurred in every patient, and brentuximab vedotin exposure varied. The repertoire was sequenced with immunoSEQ multiplex PCR; TCRdb's copy has only in-frame clones and lacks some. The profile covers under 15,000 clones, with around 75% appearing a single time and around 25% taken by the ten largest. Details on this clone: What it recognizes is unknown.

Findings and caveats of the study: Possible causes of repertoire differences, disease activity or prior therapy, remain undefined. Complete responders possessed baseline diversity comparable to newly diagnosed patients.

Trimming took off 1 base at V and 0 bases at J, with 13 bases between the two ends. The CDR3 consists of 17 residues. Germline V gives CDR1 KGHSH, CDR2 LQKENI. This TCR derives from a human donor with classical Hodgkin lymphoma. The V and J genes are TRBV18 and TRBJ2-1; D gene unclear. This specimen consisted of peripheral blood mononuclear cells (PBMCs), obtained at baseline. As DNA, the CDR3 is TGTGCCAGCTCACCACTCACGACTCTTAGCTCCTACAATGAGCAGTTCTTC. Translating it yields CASSPLTTLSSYNEQFF.